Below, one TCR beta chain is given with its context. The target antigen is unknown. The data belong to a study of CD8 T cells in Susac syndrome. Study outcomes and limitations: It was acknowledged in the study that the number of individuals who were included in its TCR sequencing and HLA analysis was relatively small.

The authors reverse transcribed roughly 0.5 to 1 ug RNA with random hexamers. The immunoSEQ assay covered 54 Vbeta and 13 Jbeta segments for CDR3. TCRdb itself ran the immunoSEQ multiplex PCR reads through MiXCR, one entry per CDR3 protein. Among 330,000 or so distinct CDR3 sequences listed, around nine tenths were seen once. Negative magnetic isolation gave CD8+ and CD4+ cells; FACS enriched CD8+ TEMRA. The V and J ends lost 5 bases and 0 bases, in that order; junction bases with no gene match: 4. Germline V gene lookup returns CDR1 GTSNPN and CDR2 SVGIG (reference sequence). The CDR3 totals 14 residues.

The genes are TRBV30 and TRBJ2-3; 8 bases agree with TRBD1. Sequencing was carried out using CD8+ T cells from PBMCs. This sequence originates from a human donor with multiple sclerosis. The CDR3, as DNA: TGTGCCTGGCTGGACAGGGCCAGCACAGATACGCAGTATTTT. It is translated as CAWLDRASTDTQYF.